The 20 T cell receptor beta chains in this list originate from one sample, sequenced in a study of blood T cells in healthy people across ages (dated by TCRdb to the mid-2010s). Libraries were prepared through 5' RACE. Instrument on record: Illumina HiSeq 2500. A second PCR of about 6 to 11 cycles was performed with a sample-barcoded 5' primer and a J-beta primer mix. The public reads were reanalyzed by TCRdb: fastp trimming at Q25, MiXCR alignment, in-frame beta chains only. Every entry covers one CDR3 protein and lists the most common genes and DNA from its rows. The sample includes hundreds of thousands of distinct CDR3 sequences, with roughly 48% observed a single time. 13% of the sample is held by the ten biggest clonotypes. The sequenced material came from blood. The source of these receptors is a man in his thirties or forties in good health.

Written as DNA, the CDR3 is TGTGCCAGCAGTGCTGAGACAGGGTACTACGAGCAGTACTTC. It is translated as CASSAETGYYEQYF. The J gene is TRBJ2-7, the V gene TRBV6-1; 7 nucleotides match TRBD1. CDR3 length: 14 amino acids. The junction had 6 bases not matched to a gene; V was cut back by 4 bases and J by 3 bases. Germline V gene data show CDR1 as MNHNS and CDR2 as SASEGT.

This chain's CDR3 is CASTRAGAPSTQYF. In DNA, the CDR3 is TGTGCCAGCACTAGAGCGGGGGCCCCGAGTACGCAGTATTTT. This sequence joins TRBV7-2 and TRBJ2-3, with 8 bases that match TRBD2. The CDR3 extends over 14 amino acids. J was trimmed by 8 bases and V by 7 bases; bases with no gene match: 11. Germline V gene data show CDR1 as SGHTA and CDR2 as FQGNSA.

The genes are TRBV10-3 and TRBJ2-3; 7 bases are shared with TRBD1. The CDR3 contains 15 residues. The V gene end was trimmed by 5 bases and the J gene end by 8 bases; junction bases not matched to a gene: 13. Germline V gene lookup returns CDR1 ENHRY and CDR2 SYGVKD. The CDR3, as DNA: TGTGCCATCAGTACAGGGGCCTCCACCGAGCTTACGCAGTATTTT. As protein: CAISTGASTELTQYF.

This clonotype was detected a few times. The chain is built from TRBV11-2 and TRBJ2-7; 7 bases fit TRBD1. The CDR3 extends over 15 amino acids. The V gene's germline CDR1 is SGHAT and CDR2 FQNNGV. The trim removed 5 bases at V and 4 bases at J, leaving 11 bases unmatched. CDR3 coding DNA: TGTGCCAGCAGCCTCAGTCCGGGACAGATGTACGAGCAGTACTTC. Amino acid sequence: CASSLSPGQMYEQYF. Combining the CDR3 with reference TRBV11-2 and TRBJ2-7 gives the whole variable domain EAGVAQSPRYKIIEKRQSVAFWCNPISGHATLYWYQQILGQGPKLLIQFQNNGVVDDSQLPKDRFSAERLKGVDSTLKIQPAKLEDSAVYLCASSLSPGQMYEQYFGPGTRLTVT.

This clonotype was seen a few times. This chain connects TRBV29-1 to TRBJ2-3, with D perhaps TRBD1 (7 bases). V shed 1 base and J shed 6 bases, with 20 bases lying between them. Germline-derived CDR1 and CDR2 are SQVTM and ANQGSEA. This CDR3 spans 16 amino acids. Written as DNA, the CDR3 is TGCAGCGTTGAAGCGAGGAGGGACAGCCTCCCGGATACGCAGTATTTT. Translation: CSVEARRDSLPDTQYF.

The CDR3 nucleotides are TGTGCCAGCCGCGAGACAGTGGATGTTCGTCGGACGCAGTATTTT. It is translated as CASRETVDVRRTQYF. The V call is TRBV25-1, the J call TRBJ2-3; D is possibly TRBD1 (5 bases). V lost 8 bases to trimming and J lost 9 bases, with 24 bases between them. The CDR3 consists of 15 residues. Germline assignment: CDR1 MGHDK and CDR2 SYGVNS.

This chain joins TRBV28 and TRBJ1-4; 7 nucleotides line up with TRBD1. The germline V gene has CDR1 MDHEN and CDR2 SYDVKM. The ends lost 5 bases at V and 8 bases at J; junction bases unmatched: 5. The CDR3 has 13 residues. DNA for the CDR3: TGTGCCAGCAGTATCTCACAGGGGGAAAAACTGTTTTTT. This sequence encodes CASSISQGEKLFF.

CDR3 nucleotides: TGTGCCAGCAGTCCAGGGACAGGAGTCCACGAGCAGTACTTC. This translates into CASSPGTGVHEQYF. This rearrangement joins TRBV5-6 to TRBJ2-7; 8 bases line up with TRBD1. Germline-derived CDR1 and CDR2 are SGHDT and YYEEEE. The J segment lost 5 bases and the V segment lost 5 bases, leaving 9 bases of the junction unmatched. The CDR3 extends over 14 amino acids.

This chain uses TRBV2 with TRBJ2-3, with D unresolved. Germline V CDR1 and CDR2: SNHLY, FYNNEI. V lost 6 bases to trimming and J lost 5 bases, with 18 bases between them. The CDR3 runs to 15 residues. CDR3 amino acids: CASRPGPQREDTQYF. The CDR3, as DNA: TGTGCCAGCAGGCCCGGGCCCCAACGAGAAGATACGCAGTATTTT. Together with reference TRBV2 and TRBJ2-3, the CDR3 gives the full variable domain: EPEVTQTPSHQVTQMGQEVILRCVPISNHLYFYWYRQILGQKVEFLVSFYNNEISEKSEIFDDQFSVERPDGSNFTLKIRSTKLEDSAMYFCASRPGPQREDTQYFGPGTRLTVL.

The sample holds a few counts of this clonotype. CDR3 protein: CASRGTDKGMAYTF. In nucleotides, the CDR3 is TGTGCCAGCAGGGGCACCGACAAGGGTATGGCCTACACCTTC. The chain carries TRBV3-1 and TRBJ1-2; D ambiguous. This CDR3 has 14 residues. Germline CDR1 reads LGHDT; CDR2 reads YNNKEL (reference sequence). Trimming stripped 6 bases from V and 10 bases from J, with 21 bases between.

This chain joins TRBV5-1 and TRBJ1-5; 12 nucleotides agree with TRBD1. V lost 4 bases, J lost 5 bases, and 4 bases stayed unmatched. This CDR3 contains 15 residues. From germline, CDR1 is SGHRS and CDR2 YFSETQ. The CDR3 region has the DNA TGCGCCAGCAGCCCCGGGACAGGGGGCGATCAGCCCCAGCATTTT. It translates to CASSPGTGGDQPQHF.

This clonotype was seen only once. The chain combines TRBV3-1 with TRBJ1-1; D unclear. This CDR3 has 15 residues. Trimming cost V 1 base and J 0 bases, with 9 bases left between them. Germline values: CDR1 LGHDT, CDR2 YNNKEL (reference sequence). CDR3 in DNA: TGTGCCAGCAGCCAAGGCCAGACGCTGAACACTGAAGCTTTCTTT. Encoded protein: CASSQGQTLNTEAFF.

This clonotype was observed once. The chain couples TRBV30 to TRBJ2-4; unclear D gene. With the DNA end fitting TRBJ2-7 better, the J assignment may be wrong. Per the germline V gene, CDR1 is GTSNPN and CDR2 is SVGIG (reference sequence). This CDR3 has 12 residues. The CDR3: CAWSVGLNEQYF. Here the CDR3 DNA reads TGTGCCTGGAGTGTCGGCCTCAACGAGCAGTACTTC.

This clonotype was found many times. V usage is TRBV29-1 and J usage is TRBJ2-7; D is perhaps TRBD1 (5 bases). CDR3 length: 13 amino acids. CDR1 and CDR2 from the germline V gene are SQVTM and ANQGSEA. The germline V and J ends were trimmed by 3 bases and 4 bases, with 13 bases remaining between them. In DNA form, the CDR3 reads TGCAGCGTTGACTCGGCAGGGCAATACGAGCAGTACTTC. Translated: CSVDSAGQYEQYF.

This clonotype has more than one count but fewer than ten. V usage is TRBV5-5 and J usage is TRBJ2-7; no clear D gene. CDR3 length: 15 residues. Between the trimmed V and J ends, which lost 0 bases and 0 bases, there was a span of 10 bases. Germline assignment: CDR1 SGHKS and CDR2 YYEKEE (reference sequence). The CDR3 sequence: CASSLAGESSYEQYF. The CDR3 bases are TGTGCCAGCAGCTTGGCTGGGGAAAGCTCCTACGAGCAGTACTTC.

The V gene is TRBV4-3, the J gene TRBJ2-7; the match to TRBD2 covers 16 bases. CDR3 length: 16 amino acids. Trimming at V came to 4 bases and at J to 4 bases, leaving 4 bases not matched to a gene. Germline V gene data show CDR1 as LGHNA and CDR2 as YSLEER. The CDR3 is CASSPGLAGGDYEQYF. DNA of the CDR3: TGCGCCAGCAGCCCGGGACTAGCGGGGGGGGATTACGAGCAGTACTTC.

This rearrangement joins TRBV20-1 to TRBJ1-1; D gene unclear. The CDR3 length is 14 residues. V was cut by 0 bases and J by 1 base, with 9 bases left in between. Germline CDR1 is DFQATT and CDR2 is SNEGSKA (reference sequence). The CDR3 bases are TGCAGTGCTAGAGAGGTTGGGCCGAACACTGAAGCTTTCTTT. Protein product: CSAREVGPNTEAFF.

In its sample, this clonotype was seen a few times. The rearrangement links TRBV5-1 to TRBJ2-2; D gene ambiguous. The CDR3 contains 15 residues. V lost 1 base and J 6 bases, leaving 13 bases between the germline ends. Germline CDR1 SGHRS, CDR2 YFSETQ. The CDR3 protein is CASSLMTLGSGELFF. DNA of the CDR3: TGCGCCAGCAGCTTGATGACCCTGGGGTCCGGGGAGCTGTTTTTT.

The chain has TRBV30 and TRBJ2-7; D is possibly TRBD1 (5 bases). Germline CDR1 reads GTSNPN; CDR2 reads SVGIG (reference sequence). This CDR3 comprises 14 residues. V shed 1 base and J shed 5 bases, with 15 bases lying between them. In DNA form, the CDR3 reads TGTGCCTGGAGTGGGAGCAGGGTGTCCCACGAGCAGTACTTC. It specifies CAWSGSRVSHEQYF.

This chain uses TRBV7-2 with TRBJ2-1; 10 bases align to TRBD2. J lost 8 bases, V lost 2 bases, and 6 bases had no gene match. Per germline, CDR1 SGHTA and CDR2 FQGNSA. The CDR3 is 15 residues long. The CDR3 DNA reads TGTGCCAGCAGCTTAAAAGCGGGGGGGCCCCATGAGCAGTTCTTC. Its translation is CASSLKAGGPHEQFF.